This T cell receptor beta chain was captured by sequencing in a study of shared clonotypes between healthy human individuals. Study-level results: Naive CD4 clonotype sharing across a few donors was about 5%.

Trimming took 6 bases from V and 4 from J, leaving 19 bases between them. The CDR3 spans 16 residues. Here immunoSEQ multiplex PCR was the method, and the copy in TCRdb shows in-frame clones only, minus some. The sample includes 1.5 million to 1.9 million clones, 95% to 99% of them seen just once. The donors were adults (healthy and HIV-negative) with no recent acute infections or vaccinations. A split of CD4+ cells into CD45RA+ naive and CD45RA-negative memory subsets was performed. This clone was observed once. The antigen is not known. The chain uses TRBV6-7 and TRBJ2-1; possible D gene TRBD2, 6 bases. TRBV6-7 is flagged as an ORF with uncertain function. This clonotype was obtained from a man younger than 40 in good health. The sample was naive CD4+ T cells sorted from blood. Subset specified: CD45RA+ positively selected. Here the CDR3 DNA reads TGTGCCAGCAGACCCGACGGACTACCAGTATACAATGAGCAGTTCTTC. Translating it yields CASRPDGLPVYNEQFF.